This is a list of T cell receptor beta chains from one sample in a study of early T cells in non-severe SARS-CoV-2 infection. Each CDR3 protein gets one entry after TCRdb re-called the 5' RACE reads with MiXCR. Here the sample spans about 64,000 distinct CDR3 sequences, less than 5% being singletons. Sequencing used whole blood. These receptors all come from an adult who was a healthcare worker with PCR-confirmed SARS-CoV-2 infection or an uninfected control (not recorded which). Both conserved end residues are part of each CDR3. Each record gives: V gene, D gene, J gene, clone size, CDR3 protein, CDR3 DNA. A D gene is named only where the DNA matches it firmly. Clone size is given for some rows only: seen once, a few or many times, or a class if the clone is expanded.

TRBV29-1	-	TRBJ1-4	many	CSVEGGIGTNEKLFF	TGCAGCGTTGAAGGAGGGATTGGAACTAATGAAAAACTGTTTTTT
TRBV7-9	-	TRBJ2-6	-	CASRRDTAGANVLTF	TGTGCCAGCAGACGGGACACCGCTGGGGCCAACGTCCTGACTTTC
TRBV11-2	TRBD1	TRBJ2-4	many	CASSSRQGLATGDIQYF	TGTGCCAGCAGCTCAAGACAGGGGTTGGCGACGGGGGACATTCAGTACTTC
TRBV6-5	-	TRBJ2-3	few	CASSYSVAGTDTQYF	TGTGCCAGCAGTTACTCGGTCGCAGGCACAGATACGCAGTATTTT
TRBV9	-	TRBJ1-1	many	CASSVDILTEAFF	TGTGCCAGCAGCGTAGATATCCTCACTGAAGCTTTCTTT
TRBV6-1	-	TRBJ2-3	many	CASSATGDLDTQYF	TGTGCCAGCAGTGCGACGGGGGATTTAGATACGCAGTATTTT
TRBV29-1	-	TRBJ2-3	-	CSVVAGTDTQYF	TGCAGCGTTGTGGCGGGGACAGATACGCAGTATTTT
TRBV4-2	-	TRBJ1-5	many	CASSQMTAVGPQHF	TGTGCCAGCAGCCAAATGACGGCGGTCGGGCCCCAGCATTTT
TRBV19	TRBD2	TRBJ2-7	many	CASSIRLAGTSSYEQYF	TGTGCCAGTAGTATAAGACTAGCGGGCACCAGCTCCTACGAGCAGTACTTC
TRBV7-2	TRBD2	TRBJ2-1	many	CASSLRGVTGEQFF	TGTGCCAGCAGCTTGCGGGGGGTGACCGGTGAGCAGTTCTTC
TRBV5-5	-	TRBJ1-2	few	CASSLAYRDVIYGYTF	TGTGCCAGCAGCTTGGCCTACAGGGATGTGATCTATGGCTACACCTTC
TRBV7-9	TRBD1	TRBJ2-1	few	CASSLPSGQGGQFF	TGTGCCAGCAGCTTACCTAGTGGACAGGGCGGGCAGTTCTTC
TRBV5-4	-	TRBJ2-1	few	CASSLDGGDNEQFF	TGTGCCAGCAGCTTGGACGGGGGAGACAATGAGCAGTTCTTC
TRBV7-9	-	TRBJ2-2	many	CASSFSLTRNTGELFF	TGTGCCAGCAGCTTCAGCTTAACAAGGAACACCGGGGAGCTGTTTTTT
TRBV7-9	-	TRBJ2-3	many	CASSLGEGANTDTQYF	TGTGCCAGCAGCTTAGGTGAAGGGGCCAACACAGATACGCAGTATTTT
TRBV5-6	-	TRBJ1-1	many	CASSLVAVNTEAFF	TGTGCCAGCAGCTTGGTGGCAGTGAACACTGAAGCTTTCTTT
TRBV6-5	-	TRBJ2-7	many	CASSYSTGDLYYYEQYF	TGTGCCAGCAGTTACTCGACCGGCGACCTATACTACTACGAGCAGTACTTC
TRBV20-1	TRBD2	TRBJ2-7	many	CSAISQRGLGEQYF	TGCAGTGCTATTTCCCAGCGGGGTCTCGGCGAGCAGTACTTC
TRBV20-1	-	TRBJ2-1	-	CSARPVGWADEQFF	TGCAGTGCTAGACCCGTAGGATGGGCGGATGAGCAGTTCTTC
TRBV19	-	TRBJ1-5	many	CASTQGLYQPQHF	TGTGCCAGTACCCAGGGGTTATATCAGCCCCAGCATTTT
TRBV29-1	TRBD1	TRBJ1-2	many	CSVGDRGYYGYTF	TGCAGCGTTGGGGACAGGGGCTACTATGGCTACACCTTC
TRBV7-2	-	TRBJ2-7	many	CASSLDGMRGRYEQYF	TGTGCCAGCAGCTTAGATGGGATGAGGGGACGGTACGAGCAGTACTTC
TRBV2	-	TRBJ2-7	few	CASGFEGPVSEQYF	TGTGCCAGCGGCTTTGAGGGGCCAGTGAGCGAGCAGTACTTC
TRBV6-2/TRBV6-3	-	TRBJ2-7	few	CASSGLRSNGGNYEQYF	TGTGCCAGCAGTGGACTGCGATCGAACGGTGGGAATTACGAGCAGTACTTC
TRBV19	-	TRBJ2-4	many	CASSYLGADIQYF	TGTGCCAGTAGTTACCTTGGGGCGGACATTCAGTACTTC
TRBV24-1	-	TRBJ2-1	few	CATSDLRSGVDRKIF	TGTGCCACCAGTGATTTGCGGTCAGGTGTGGACAGAAAGATCTTC
TRBV7-2	TRBD1	TRBJ1-4	many	CASSTTGGGEKLFF	TGTGCCAGCAGCACGACAGGGGGAGGTGAAAAACTGTTTTTT
TRBV10-1	-	TRBJ2-6	-	CASSDETSGANVLTF	TGCGCCAGCAGTGACGAAACCTCTGGGGCCAACGTCCTGACTTTC
TRBV9	TRBD1	TRBJ1-2	many	CASSVVPDRGANYGYTF	TGTGCCAGCAGCGTAGTACCCGACAGGGGAGCTAACTATGGCTACACCTTC
TRBV3-1	TRBD2	TRBJ2-1	many	CASSQLAGGQQFF	TGTGCCAGCAGCCAACTAGCGGGAGGGCAGCAGTTCTTC